This T cell receptor (beta chain) emerged from a study of T cell repertoires in cytomegalovirus infection. Study-wide background: Evidence of both CMV infection and a matching HLA type came from public TCR beta signatures.

This clonotype was picked up a small number of times. Its antigen is not known. One entry per CDR3 protein, called by TCRdb with MiXCR from the reads. The sample has about 740,000 distinct CDR3 sequences, roughly 36% seen once. The starting material was cultured PBMCs, obtained from culture after CMV antigen stimulation. This clonotype originated in a human donor in good health (CMV status not recorded). Some clones in this sample may be carry-over from other donors' samples.

The CDR3 DNA reads TGTGCCAGCAGCCCCCTCCTGCGGGGGGATGAGCAGTTCTTC. Its translation is CASSPLLRGDEQFF. The rearrangement joins TRBV7-6 to TRBJ2-1; the match to TRBD2 covers 8 bases. The V gene's germline CDR1 is SGHVS and CDR2 FNYEAQ. J lost 8 bases, V lost 5 bases, and 8 bases had no gene match. There are 14 residues in the CDR3. Complete variable domain (other parts from reference TRBV7-6 and TRBJ2-1): GAGVSQSPRYKVTKRGQDVALRCDPISGHVSLYWYRQALGQGPEFLTYFNYEAQQDKSGLPNDRFSAERPEGSISTLTIQRTEQRDSAMYRCASSPLLRGDEQFFGPGTRLTVL.